Sequencing of this TCR beta chain was carried out in a study of post-analysis software for immune sequencing data. Regarding the study as a whole: Samples sharing a preparation batch grouped tightly together when assessed by F measure. Five TRBV segments were significantly more frequent in patients than in controls. TRBV5-6, TRBV5-1 and TRBV20-1 were among these segments. Controls showed significantly higher normalized Chao1 diversity than did multiple sclerosis patients.

In this sample, this clonotype turned up a few times. Its antigen is as yet unknown. The CDR3 runs to 14 residues. Germline V gene sequence: CDR1 MNHEY, CDR2 SMNVEV (reference sequence). V dropped 2 bases and J dropped 3 bases, with 9 bases sitting between them. Unique molecular identifiers had been added to the TCR beta cDNA libraries. One entry per CDR3 protein, called by TCRdb with MiXCR from the PCR reads. Here the sample spans hundreds of thousands of distinct CDR3 sequences, less than 35% being singletons. The TCR was taken from a girl between 10 and 17 years old with multiple sclerosis. Sequenced input: blood. This chain joins TRBV27 and TRBJ2-3, with D perhaps matching TRBD1 (6 bases). The CDR3 nucleotides read TGTGCCAGCAGTTTACCAGGGGTGACAGATACGCAGTATTTT. Its translation: CASSLPGVTDTQYF.